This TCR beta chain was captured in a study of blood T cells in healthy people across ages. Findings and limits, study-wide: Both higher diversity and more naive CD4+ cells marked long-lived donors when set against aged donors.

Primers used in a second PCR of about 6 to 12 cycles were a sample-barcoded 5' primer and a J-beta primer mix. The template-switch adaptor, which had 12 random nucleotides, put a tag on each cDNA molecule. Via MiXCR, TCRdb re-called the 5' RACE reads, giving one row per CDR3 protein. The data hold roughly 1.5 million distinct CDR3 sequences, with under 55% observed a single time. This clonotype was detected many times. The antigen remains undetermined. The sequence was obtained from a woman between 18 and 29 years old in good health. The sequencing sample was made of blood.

CDR3 protein: CAISDPRGGSNYGYTF. CDR3 DNA: TGTGCCATCAGTGACCCCCGGGGCGGAAGCAATTATGGCTACACCTTC. This chain joins TRBV10-3 and TRBJ1-2, with D possibly TRBD1 on 5 matching bases. This CDR3 has 16 residues. The V gene's germline CDR1 is ENHRY and CDR2 SYGVKD. Trimming left V 3 bases short and J 5 bases short, with 19 bases between.